Sequencing of this T cell receptor beta chain was carried out in a study of CD8+ T cells in alopecia areata. For the study at large: The drug, oral tofacitinib, was given to treated patients at 5 to 10 mg twice daily. People stayed on tofacitinib for 6 to 18 months, then stopped the drug for 6 months.

Study-level results: It was lesional scalp, especially alopecia totalis/universalis, that showed higher clonality than normal scalp.

Following RNA extraction, reverse transcription yielded cDNA that acted as the sequencing template. TCRdb keeps only in-frame clones here, not all; method: immunoSEQ multiplex PCR. Altogether roughly 140,000 clones are present, 45% to 55% being singletons, with the ten largest covering 15% to 20%. This clone was seen more than once but under ten times. Its specificity is unknown. The CDR3 loop spans 12 amino acids. CDR1 and CDR2 from the germline V gene are SQVTM and ANQGSEA. The germline V and J ends were trimmed by 4 bases and 4 bases, with 10 bases remaining between them. The specimen was CD8+ T cells sorted from blood, collected at week 0. The chain employs TRBV29-1 and TRBJ1-1, with D perhaps matching TRBD1 (5 bases). The receptor's source is a human donor with alopecia areata. This chain's CDR3 is CSVVKGATEAFF. DNA for the CDR3: TGCAGCGTTGTCAAAGGGGCCACTGAAGCTTTCTTT.